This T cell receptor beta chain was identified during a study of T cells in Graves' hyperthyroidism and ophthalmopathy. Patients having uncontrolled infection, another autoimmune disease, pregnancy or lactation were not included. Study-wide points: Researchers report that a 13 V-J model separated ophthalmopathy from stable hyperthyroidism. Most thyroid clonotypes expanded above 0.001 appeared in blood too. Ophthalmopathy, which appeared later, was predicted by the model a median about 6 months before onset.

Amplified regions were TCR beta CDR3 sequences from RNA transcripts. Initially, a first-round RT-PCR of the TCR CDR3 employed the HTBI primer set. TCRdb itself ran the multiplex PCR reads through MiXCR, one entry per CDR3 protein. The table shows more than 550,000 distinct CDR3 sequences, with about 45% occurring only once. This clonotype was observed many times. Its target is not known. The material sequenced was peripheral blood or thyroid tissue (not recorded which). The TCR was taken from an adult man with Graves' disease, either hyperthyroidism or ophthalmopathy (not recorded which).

Here the CDR3 DNA reads TGTGCCACCAGTGATGAGAAGACGGCTGGAAACACCATATATTTT. This encodes CATSDEKTAGNTIYF. V usage is TRBV24-1 and J usage is TRBJ1-3; D is unresolved. V dropped 3 bases and J dropped 2 bases, with 10 bases sitting between them. Per germline, CDR1 KGHDR and CDR2 SFDVKD. CDR3 length: 15 residues.